The 2 T cell receptor beta chains in this list originate from one sample, sequenced in a study of T cell responses to AZD1222 COVID-19 vaccine. TCRdb keeps only in-frame clones here, not all; method: immunoSEQ multiplex PCR. The data hold 70,000 or so clones, with 83% observed a single time. The starting material was peripheral blood, obtained 28 days after the second AZD1222 dose. Source of these receptors: an adult who received the AZD1222 COVID-19 vaccine.

The chain employs TRBV4-1 and TRBJ1-1; 9 bases are a match to TRBD1. Germline assignment: CDR1 MGHRA and CDR2 YSYEKL. The CDR3 loop spans 15 amino acids. V lost 3 bases and J lost 1; bases outside the gene matches: 3. The DNA of the CDR3 is TGCGCCAGCAGCCAGCGGGACAGGGCGAACACTGAAGCTTTCTTT. Amino acids: CASSQRDRANTEAFF.

The chain couples TRBV19 to TRBJ1-5, with D perhaps matching TRBD1 (5 bases). The CDR3 runs to 15 residues. Germline V gives CDR1 LNHDA, CDR2 SQIVND (reference sequence). V was trimmed by 4 bases and J by 3 bases, leaving 13 bases between them. For the CDR3, the DNA is TGTGCCAGTAGTACACTTCCAGGGACCAATCAGCCCCAGCATTTT. Its protein product is CASSTLPGTNQPQHF.